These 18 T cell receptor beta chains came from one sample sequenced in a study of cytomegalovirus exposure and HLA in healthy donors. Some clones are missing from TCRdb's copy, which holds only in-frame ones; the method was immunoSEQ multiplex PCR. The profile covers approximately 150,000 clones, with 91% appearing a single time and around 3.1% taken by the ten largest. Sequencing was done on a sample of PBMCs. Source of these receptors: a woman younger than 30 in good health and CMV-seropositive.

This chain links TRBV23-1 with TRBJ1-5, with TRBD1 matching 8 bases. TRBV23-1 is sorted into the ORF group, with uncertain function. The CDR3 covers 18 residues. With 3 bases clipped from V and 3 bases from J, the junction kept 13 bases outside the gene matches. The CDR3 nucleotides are TGCGCCAGCAGTCATTTCGCCCTGACAGGGGTCATCAATCAGCCCCAGCATTTT. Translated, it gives CASSHFALTGVINQPQHF.

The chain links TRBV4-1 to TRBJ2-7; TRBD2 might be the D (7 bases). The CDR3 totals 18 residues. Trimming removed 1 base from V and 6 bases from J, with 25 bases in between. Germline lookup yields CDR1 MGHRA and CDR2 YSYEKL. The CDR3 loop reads CASSQARLRGGPSTEQYF. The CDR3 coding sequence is TGCGCCAGCAGCCAAGCACGCCTGAGGGGGGGCCCCTCGACCGAGCAGTACTTC.

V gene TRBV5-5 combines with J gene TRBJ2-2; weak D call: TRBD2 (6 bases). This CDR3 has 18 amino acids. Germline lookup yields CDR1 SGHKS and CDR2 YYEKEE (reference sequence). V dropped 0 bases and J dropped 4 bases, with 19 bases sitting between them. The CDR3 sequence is CASSLDLGRGGSTGELFF. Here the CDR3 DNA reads TGTGCCAGCAGCTTGGATTTAGGTAGGGGAGGTAGCACCGGGGAGCTGTTTTTT.

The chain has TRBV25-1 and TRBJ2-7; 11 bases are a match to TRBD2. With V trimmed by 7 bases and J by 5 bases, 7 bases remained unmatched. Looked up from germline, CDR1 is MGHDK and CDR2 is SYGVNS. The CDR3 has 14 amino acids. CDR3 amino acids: CASISGRAFDEQYF. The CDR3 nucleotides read TGTGCCAGCATTAGCGGGAGGGCCTTCGACGAGCAGTACTTC.

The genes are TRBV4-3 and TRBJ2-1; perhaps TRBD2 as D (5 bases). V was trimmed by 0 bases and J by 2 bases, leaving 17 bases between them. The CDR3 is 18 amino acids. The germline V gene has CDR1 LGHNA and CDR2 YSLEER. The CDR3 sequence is CASSQDRASSGPYNEQFF. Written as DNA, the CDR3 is TGCGCCAGCAGCCAAGATAGGGCTAGCTCCGGTCCCTACAATGAGCAGTTCTTC.

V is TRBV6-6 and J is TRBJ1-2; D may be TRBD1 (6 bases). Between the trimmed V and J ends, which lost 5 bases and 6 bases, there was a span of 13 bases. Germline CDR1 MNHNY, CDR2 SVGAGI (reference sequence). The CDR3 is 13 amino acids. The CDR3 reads CASSPQGFHGYTF. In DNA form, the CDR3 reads TGTGCCAGCAGTCCCCAGGGGTTTCATGGCTACACCTTC.

CDR3 nucleotide sequence: TGTGCCAGCAGCTTAGTACGGGGTAACACCGGGGAGCTGTTTTTT. Translating gives CASSLVRGNTGELFF. The chain joins TRBV11-2 to TRBJ2-2; D is perhaps TRBD2 (5 bases). The CDR3 runs 15 residues. CDR1 and CDR2 from the germline V gene are SGHAT and FQNNGV. Trimming pared 1 base from V and 2 bases from J, leaving 8 bases between. The variable domain in full, with the rest retrieved from reference TRBV11-2 and TRBJ2-2, is EAGVAQSPRYKIIEKRQSVAFWCNPISGHATLYWYQQILGQGPKLLIQFQNNGVVDDSQLPKDRFSAERLKGVDSTLKIQPAKLEDSAVYLCASSLVRGNTGELFFGEGSRLTVL.

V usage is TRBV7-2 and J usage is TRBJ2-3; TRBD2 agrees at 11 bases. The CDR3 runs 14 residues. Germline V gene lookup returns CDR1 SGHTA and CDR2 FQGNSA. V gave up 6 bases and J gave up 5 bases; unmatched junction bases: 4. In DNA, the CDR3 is TGTGCCAGCAGGCCACTAGCGGGGGAAGATACGCAGTATTTT. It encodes CASRPLAGEDTQYF. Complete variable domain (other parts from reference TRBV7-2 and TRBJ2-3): GAGVSQSPSNKVTEKGKDVELRCDPISGHTALYWYRQSLGQGLEFLIYFQGNSAPDKSGLPSDRFSAERTGGSVSTLTIQRTQQEDSAVYLCASRPLAGEDTQYFGPGTRLTVL.

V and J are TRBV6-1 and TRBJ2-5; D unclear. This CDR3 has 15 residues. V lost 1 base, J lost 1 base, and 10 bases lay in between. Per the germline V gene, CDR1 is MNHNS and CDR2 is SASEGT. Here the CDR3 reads CASSEVTTLQETQYF. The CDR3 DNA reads TGTGCCAGCAGTGAAGTCACAACGCTCCAAGAGACCCAGTACTTC.

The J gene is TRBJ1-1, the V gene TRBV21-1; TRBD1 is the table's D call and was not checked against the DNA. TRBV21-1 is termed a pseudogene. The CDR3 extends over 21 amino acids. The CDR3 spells CASSKPRGQGAHRKGNTEAFF. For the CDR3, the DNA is TGTGCCAGCAGCAAACCTAGGGGGCAGGGGGCGCACAGAAAGGGGAACACTGAAGCTTTCTTT.

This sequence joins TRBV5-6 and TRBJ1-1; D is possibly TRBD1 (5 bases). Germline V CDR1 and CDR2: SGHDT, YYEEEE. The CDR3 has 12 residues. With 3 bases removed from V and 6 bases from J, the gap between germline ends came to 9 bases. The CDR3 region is CASSYGQAEAFF. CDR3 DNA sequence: TGTGCCAGCAGCTATGGACAAGCTGAAGCTTTCTTT.

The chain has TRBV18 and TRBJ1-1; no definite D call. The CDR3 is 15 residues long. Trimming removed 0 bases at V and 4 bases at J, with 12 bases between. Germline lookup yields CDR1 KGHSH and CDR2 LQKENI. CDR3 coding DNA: TGTGCCAGCTCACCACCTGCCCGGGGAAGCACTGAAGCTTTCTTT. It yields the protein CASSPPARGSTEAFF. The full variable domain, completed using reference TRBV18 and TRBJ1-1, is NAGVMQNPRHLVRRRGQEARLRCSPMKGHSHVYWYRQLPEEGLKFMVYLQKENIIDESGMPKERFSAEFPKEGPSILRIQQVVRGDSAAYFCASSPPARGSTEAFFGQGTRLTVV.

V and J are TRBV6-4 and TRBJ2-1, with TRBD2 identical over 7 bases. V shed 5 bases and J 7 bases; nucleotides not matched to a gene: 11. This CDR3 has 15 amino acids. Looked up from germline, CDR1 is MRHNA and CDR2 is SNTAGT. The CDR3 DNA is TGTGCCAGCAGTCTGAGCCTTGACGGGGGGAATGAGCAGTTCTTC. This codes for CASSLSLDGGNEQFF.

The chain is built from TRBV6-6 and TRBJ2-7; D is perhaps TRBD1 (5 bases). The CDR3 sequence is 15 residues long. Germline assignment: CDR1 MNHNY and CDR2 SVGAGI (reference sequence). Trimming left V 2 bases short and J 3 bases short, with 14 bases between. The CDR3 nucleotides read TGTGCCAGCAGTTACGGATCAGGGTCCAACTACGAGCAGTACTTC. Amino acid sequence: CASSYGSGSNYEQYF.

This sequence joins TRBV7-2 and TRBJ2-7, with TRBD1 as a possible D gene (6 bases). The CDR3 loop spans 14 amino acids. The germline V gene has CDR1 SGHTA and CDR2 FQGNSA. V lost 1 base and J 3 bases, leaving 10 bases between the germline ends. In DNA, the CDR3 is TGTGCCAGCAGCTTAGAGAACAGGGACTACGAGCAGTACTTC. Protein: CASSLENRDYEQYF.

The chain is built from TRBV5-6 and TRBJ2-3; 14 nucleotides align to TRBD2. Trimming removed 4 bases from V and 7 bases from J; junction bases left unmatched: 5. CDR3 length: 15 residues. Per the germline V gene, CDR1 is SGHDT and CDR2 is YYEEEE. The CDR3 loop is CASSLTSGGAYTQYF. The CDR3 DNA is TGTGCCAGCAGCCTGACTAGCGGGGGGGCTTATACGCAGTATTTT.

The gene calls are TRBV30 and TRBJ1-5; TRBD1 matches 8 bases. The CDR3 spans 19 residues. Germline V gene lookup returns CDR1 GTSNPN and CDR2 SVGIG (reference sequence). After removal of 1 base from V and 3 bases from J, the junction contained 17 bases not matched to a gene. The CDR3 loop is CAWSASPPVLDRVNQPQHF. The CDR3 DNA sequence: TGTGCCTGGAGTGCAAGCCCACCCGTGTTGGACAGGGTCAATCAGCCCCAGCATTTT. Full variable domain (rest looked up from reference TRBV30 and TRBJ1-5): SQTIHQWPATLVQPVGSPLSLECTVEGTSNPNLYWYRQAAGRGLQLLFYSVGIGQISSEVPQNLSASRPQDRQFILSSKKLLLSDSGFYLCAWSASPPVLDRVNQPQHFGDGTRLSIL.

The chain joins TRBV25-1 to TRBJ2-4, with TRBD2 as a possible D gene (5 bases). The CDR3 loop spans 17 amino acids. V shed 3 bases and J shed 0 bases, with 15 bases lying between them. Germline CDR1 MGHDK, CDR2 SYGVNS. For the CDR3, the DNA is TGTGCCAGCAGTGAGATAGGGAGAGGAGTAGCCAAAAACATTCAGTACTTC. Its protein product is CASSEIGRGVAKNIQYF.